This TCR beta chain was captured in a study of T-cell reconstitution after alpha-beta-depleted transplantation in children. TCRbeta library preparation incorporated unique molecular identifiers. TCRdb ran MiXCR on the PCR reads and lists one entry per CDR3 protein. The sample holds some 240,000 distinct CDR3 sequences; around 13% are singletons and the top ten take around 2.5%. This TCR came from a human donor who donated a stem cell graft to a child with acute lymphoblastic leukemia. The source material was PBMCs from the stem cell graft donor, sampled from the stem cell graft.

The CDR3 DNA is TGTGCCAGCAGCTTAGTACCTAGCGGCTCCTACAATGAGCAGTTCTTC. This codes for CASSLVPSGSYNEQFF. This sequence joins TRBV7-2 and TRBJ2-1, with 7 bases matching TRBD2. After removal of 1 base from V and 0 bases from J, the junction contained 3 bases not matched to a gene. The CDR3 is made up of 16 amino acids. Germline values: CDR1 SGHTA, CDR2 FQGNSA.